The 29 T cell receptor beta chains in this list originate from one sample, sequenced in a study of T-cell memory formation after mild COVID-19. TCRdb analysed the 5' RACE reads with MiXCR anew, one entry per CDR3 protein. Counted here are 300,000 to 400,000 distinct CDR3 sequences, roughly an eighth occurring once; the ten biggest clones make up approximately 21%. The sequencing input was PBMCs or a T cell subset sorted from them (not recorded which). The receptors come from a man aged 18 to 30 who had mild COVID-19 (a few samples of this study predate the infection). Cell type and time point are not known.

The V and J genes are TRBV6-2 or TRBV6-3 and TRBJ1-6; 9 bases are shared with TRBD1. Germline-derived CDR1 and CDR2 are MNHEY and SVGEGT. V trimming: 9 bases; J trimming: 7 bases; junction bases outside the gene matches: 13. The CDR3 sequence is 16 residues long. CDR3 bases: TGTGCCAGACATCCTCCGACCGGGACAGGGAATTCACCCCTCCACTTT. Protein sequence: CARHPPTGTGNSPLHF.

The table lists this clonotype with a few counts. V gene TRBV6-2 or TRBV6-3 combines with J gene TRBJ2-7; D unclear. Trimming removed 0 bases from V and 6 bases from J, with 9 bases in between. The CDR3 is 13 residues long. The germline gives CDR1 MNHEY, CDR2 SVGEGT. The chain's CDR3 is CASSYSSLSEQYV. CDR3 DNA sequence: TGTGCCAGCAGTTACTCGAGTCTCTCCGAGCAGTACGTC.

The chain uses TRBV5-5 and TRBJ2-3; D may be TRBD1 or TRBD2 (5 bases each). The V end was cut by 1 base, the J end by 0 bases, with 21 bases between. The germline V gene encodes CDR1 SGHKS and CDR2 YYEKEE (reference sequence). The CDR3 has 19 residues. CDR3 sequence (DNA): TGTGCCAGCAGCTTGTTCGGGATCGGGGCAGGGTTTAGCACAGATACGCAGTATTTT. This translates into CASSLFGIGAGFSTDTQYF.

The rearrangement joins TRBV4-2 to TRBJ2-5, with 10 bases lining up with TRBD1. The length of the CDR3 is 14 residues. The V gene's germline CDR1 is LGHNA and CDR2 YNFKEQ. V lost 7 bases to trimming and J lost 6 bases; unmatched junction nucleotides: 8. In DNA, the CDR3 is TGTGCCAGCATCCAGGGACAGGGGATTAAGACCCAGTACTTC. Translated: CASIQGQGIKTQYF.

The chain has TRBV29-1 and TRBJ2-3; D assignment may be TRBD1 or TRBD2 (6 bases each). In germline, CDR1 is SQVTM, CDR2 ANQGSEA. V dropped 6 bases and J dropped 2 bases, with 12 bases sitting between them. The CDR3 consists of 13 residues. The DNA of the CDR3 is TGCAGCGTGGGGGGACACTACACAGATACGCAGTATTTT. It yields the protein CSVGGHYTDTQYF.

Many counts were recorded for this clonotype. This chain connects TRBV20-1 to TRBJ2-3; 7 nucleotides line up with TRBD2. V trimming: 5 bases; J trimming: 1 base; junction bases outside the gene matches: 3. CDR3 size: 13 residues. Germline assignment: CDR1 DFQATT and CDR2 SNEGSKA (reference sequence). The DNA for the CDR3 is TGCAGTGCTTCGAGCGGGGGCACAGATACGCAGTATTTT. Translating it yields CSASSGGTDTQYF.

The table lists this clonotype with many counts. The genes are TRBV4-1 and TRBJ2-2; D assignment may be TRBD1 or TRBD2 (6 bases each). The V and J ends lost 1 base and 7 bases respectively, with 13 bases between them. In germline, CDR1 is MGHRA, CDR2 YSYEKL. This CDR3 region has 15 residues. CDR3 nucleotide sequence: TGCGCCAGCAGCCAAGGGGTAGGGGGAGGCGGGGAGCTGTTTTTT. Amino acids: CASSQGVGGGGELFF.

This clonotype was found a few times. The CDR3 DNA reads TGTGCCATCAGTGGCGGGGACGCCGGGGAGCTGTTTTTT. As protein: CAISGGDAGELFF. V is TRBV10-3 and J is TRBJ2-2; possibly TRBD2 for D (6 bases). Trimming shortened V by 4 bases and J by 6 bases, and 9 bases separated the two germline ends. CDR3 length: 13 amino acids. Looked up from germline, CDR1 is ENHRY and CDR2 is SYGVKD.

The genes are TRBV4-3 and TRBJ2-4; 7 nucleotides match TRBD1. Germline lookup yields CDR1 LGHNA and CDR2 YSLEER. The V gene end was trimmed by 4 bases and the J gene end by 8 bases; junction bases not matched to a gene: 5. There are 13 residues in the CDR3. The CDR3 bases are TGCGCCAGCAGCCTCAGACAGGGACACATTCAGTACTTC. This encodes CASSLRQGHIQYF.

This clonotype was seen ten or more times. The gene calls are TRBV5-1 and TRBJ2-5; possibly TRBD1 for D (6 bases). This CDR3 contains 13 residues. Trimming removed 4 bases from V and 5 bases from J, with 12 bases in between. Germline CDR1 SGHRS, CDR2 YFSETQ. The CDR3: CASSVGQSETQYF. The CDR3 DNA sequence: TGCGCCAGCAGCGTTGGACAGAGCGAGACCCAGTACTTC.

A few counts support this clonotype. The CDR3 is CASTRQGRYV. As DNA, the CDR3 is TGTGCCAGCACCCGCCAGGGTAGGTACGTC. The genes are TRBV9 and TRBJ2-7; possible D gene TRBD1, 5 bases. The CDR3 spans 10 residues. CDR1 SGDLS and CDR2 YYNGEE come from the germline V gene. V was trimmed by 6 bases and J by 12 bases, leaving 13 bases between them.

This clonotype was recorded many times. This chain links TRBV7-9 with TRBJ1-5, with D perhaps TRBD1 (5 bases). Germline V gene sequence: CDR1 SEHNR, CDR2 FQNEAQ (reference sequence). V was clipped by 3 bases and J by 4 bases, with 10 bases between them. There are 14 residues in the CDR3. The CDR3 nucleotides read TGTGCCAGCAGCTTGGAGGACACAAATCAGCCCCAGCATTTT. Protein: CASSLEDTNQPQHF.

This clonotype was counted between two and nine times. V is TRBV2 and J is TRBJ2-5; D uncertain. Per the germline V gene, CDR1 is SNHLY and CDR2 is FYNNEI. V shed 3 bases and J shed 3 bases, with 5 bases lying between them. The CDR3 runs 12 residues. The DNA for the CDR3 is TGTGCCAGCAGTGAGTGGAAAGAGACCCAGTACTTC. Protein sequence: CASSEWKETQYF. The variable domain in full, completed from reference TRBV2 and TRBJ2-5, reads EPEVTQTPSHQVTQMGQEVILRCVPISNHLYFYWYRQILGQKVEFLVSFYNNEISEKSEIFDDQFSVERPDGSNFTLKIRSTKLEDSAMYFCASSEWKETQYFGPGTRLLVL.

The chain couples TRBV7-6 to TRBJ2-7, with TRBD1 as a possible D gene (6 bases). The CDR3 consists of 14 residues. The V gene's germline CDR1 is SGHVS and CDR2 FNYEAQ. The V end lost 5 bases, the J end lost 5 bases, and 16 bases lay between the germline ends. The CDR3 here is CASSAAGVRNEQYF. CDR3 DNA: TGTGCCAGCAGCGCCGCAGGGGTACGGAACGAGCAGTACTTC.

The chain has TRBV7-3 and TRBJ2-2, with D unclear. Trimming removed 4 bases from V and 7 bases from J, with 10 bases in between. CDR3 length: 13 amino acids. Per germline, CDR1 SGHTA and CDR2 FQGTGA. The CDR3 spells CASSSLIHGELFF. The CDR3 DNA reads TGTGCCAGCAGCTCCCTCATCCACGGGGAGCTGTTTTTT.

This clonotype was seen ten or more times. This chain joins TRBV5-1 and TRBJ2-7, with no clear D. There are 13 residues in the CDR3. V lost 4 bases, J lost 3 bases, and 11 bases lay in between. Germline V gene lookup returns CDR1 SGHRS and CDR2 YFSETQ. CDR3 DNA sequence: TGCGCCAGCAGCCCCGACGGAAACTACGAGCAGTACTTC. It encodes CASSPDGNYEQYF.

This clonotype was detected many times. The V gene is TRBV10-3, the J gene TRBJ2-1, with D unclear. The germline gives CDR1 ENHRY, CDR2 SYGVKD. This CDR3 is built from 14 residues. V gave up 10 bases and J gave up 4 bases, with 17 bases separating them. CDR3 sequence (DNA): TGTGCCACCGTCTATTCGTCCATTTACAATGAGCAGTTCTTC. Translating it yields CATVYSSIYNEQFF.

This clonotype was seen ten or more times. V and J are TRBV5-4 and TRBJ2-3; D perhaps matches TRBD1 (5 bases). Per the germline V gene, CDR1 is SGHNT and CDR2 is YYREEE (reference sequence). V lost 4 bases and J lost 0, with 18 bases in between. This CDR3 is built from 17 residues. The CDR3 protein is CASSPPDSPPSTDTQYF. DNA for the CDR3: TGTGCCAGCAGCCCCCCCGACAGCCCCCCTAGCACAGATACGCAGTATTTT.

This clonotype has ten or more counts. V gene TRBV7-9 combines with J gene TRBJ2-3; no clear D. From germline, CDR1 is SEHNR and CDR2 FQNEAQ (reference sequence). With 1 base removed from V and 2 bases from J, the gap between germline ends came to 4 bases. The CDR3 is 13 residues long. The chain's CDR3 is CASSLDPTDTQYF. For the CDR3, the DNA is TGTGCCAGCAGCTTAGACCCCACAGATACGCAGTATTTT.

A few counts support this clonotype. CDR3 loop: CASSYRGTAGSGNTIYF. CDR3 nucleotide sequence: TGTGCCAGCAGTTACAGGGGGACAGCCGGCTCTGGAAACACCATATATTTT. The chain has TRBV6-5 and TRBJ1-3; 7 nucleotides line up with TRBD1. The CDR3 has 17 residues. Losses at the gene ends were 2 bases for V and 0 bases for J; bases not matched to a gene: 7. CDR1 and CDR2 from the germline V gene are MNHEY and SVGAGI.

This clonotype has only a few counts. The rearrangement links TRBV4-3 to TRBJ2-4; TRBD2 matches 8 bases. This CDR3 has 17 amino acids. With 0 bases clipped from V and 6 bases from J, the junction kept 10 bases outside the gene matches. Germline V gene lookup returns CDR1 LGHNA and CDR2 YSLEER. The CDR3 sequence is CASSQDGGLVIPNIQYF. The CDR3 bases are TGCGCCAGCAGCCAAGATGGGGGACTAGTGATTCCAAACATTCAGTACTTC.

The V call is TRBV4-1, the J call TRBJ2-7; 8 bases map to TRBD1. V lost 2 bases and J lost 7; bases outside the gene matches: 7. Germline V gene lookup returns CDR1 MGHRA and CDR2 YSYEKL. There are 14 residues in the CDR3. DNA for the CDR3: TGCGCCAGCAGCCAAAGTCAGGGGGCCCGGGAGCAGTACGTC. Translating gives CASSQSQGAREQYV.

The J gene is TRBJ2-7, the V gene TRBV15; 10 nucleotides align to TRBD1. CDR1 and CDR2 (germline): LNHNV, YYDKDF (reference sequence). The CDR3 covers 13 residues. V shed 5 bases, J shed 7 bases, and the junction held 5 bases outside the gene matches. CDR3 amino acids: CATSPGQGLEQYF. CDR3 sequence (DNA): TGTGCCACCAGCCCGGGACAGGGGCTTGAGCAGTACTTC.

This clonotype was observed a few times. The chain employs TRBV6-5 and TRBJ2-6; 9 bases map to TRBD1. V gave up 7 bases and J gave up 4 bases; unmatched junction bases: 8. Looked up from germline, CDR1 is MNHEY and CDR2 is SVGAGI. CDR3 length: 16 residues. The CDR3 spells CASTPTGGTGANVLTF. CDR3 coding DNA: TGTGCCAGCACGCCCACAGGGGGCACCGGGGCCAACGTCCTGACTTTC.

This clonotype was seen a few times. The CDR3: CASSSPGHHSNQPQHF. In DNA, the CDR3 is TGCGCCAGCAGCTCTCCTGGACACCATAGCAATCAGCCCCAGCATTTT. The genes are TRBV5-1 and TRBJ1-5; TRBD1 is a possible D gene (5 bases). CDR1 and CDR2 from the germline V gene are SGHRS and YFSETQ. The CDR3 consists of 16 residues. V lost 3 bases and J 0 bases, leaving 13 bases between the germline ends.

The rearrangement links TRBV20-1 to TRBJ2-5, with D unclear. CDR3 length: 11 residues. Germline V gene lookup returns CDR1 DFQATT and CDR2 SNEGSKA (reference sequence). CDR3: CSSGVVETQYF. The DNA for the CDR3 is TGCAGCAGTGGCGTCGTGGAGACCCAGTACTTC.

In this sample, this clonotype turned up many times. The rearrangement joins TRBV4-1 to TRBJ1-5, with D perhaps matching TRBD1 (5 bases). There are 13 residues in the CDR3. Germline V gives CDR1 MGHRA, CDR2 YSYEKL. Trimming removed 0 bases from V and 5 bases from J, with 5 bases in between. The CDR3 here is CASSQDRDQPQHF. The CDR3 nucleotides are TGCGCCAGCAGCCAAGACAGGGATCAGCCCCAGCATTTT.

This clonotype has just a few counts. The chain links TRBV2 to TRBJ2-5; D uncertain. The ends were cut back, 10 bases at V and 5 bases at J, with 14 bases in the middle. The CDR3 is made up of 12 amino acids. Germline V CDR1 and CDR2: SNHLY, FYNNEI. This chain's CDR3 is CATTSSGETQYF. DNA for the CDR3: TGTGCCACTACCTCCTCTGGTGAGACCCAGTACTTC.

This clonotype was seen a few times. The chain carries TRBV5-1 and TRBJ1-2, with 7 nucleotides matching TRBD1. Germline V gene lookup returns CDR1 SGHRS and CDR2 YFSETQ. J gave up 6 bases and V 4 bases, and 9 bases lay outside the gene matches. The CDR3 loop spans 14 amino acids. CDR3: CASSIGQAFDGYTF. The CDR3 DNA reads TGCGCCAGCAGCATCGGACAGGCGTTCGATGGCTACACCTTC.